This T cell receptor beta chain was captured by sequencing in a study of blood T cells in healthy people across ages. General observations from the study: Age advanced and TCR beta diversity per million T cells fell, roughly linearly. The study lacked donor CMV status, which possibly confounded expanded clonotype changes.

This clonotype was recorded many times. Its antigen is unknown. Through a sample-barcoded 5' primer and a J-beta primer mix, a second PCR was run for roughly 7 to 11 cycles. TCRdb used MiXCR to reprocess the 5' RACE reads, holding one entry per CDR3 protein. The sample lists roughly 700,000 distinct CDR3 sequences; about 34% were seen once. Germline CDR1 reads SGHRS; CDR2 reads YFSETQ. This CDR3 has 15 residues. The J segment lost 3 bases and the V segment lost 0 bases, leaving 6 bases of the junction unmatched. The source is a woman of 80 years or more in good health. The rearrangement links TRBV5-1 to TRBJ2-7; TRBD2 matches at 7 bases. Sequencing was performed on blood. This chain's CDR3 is CASSLGLGGDYEQYF. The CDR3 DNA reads TGCGCCAGCAGCTTGGGTTTGGGGGGGGACTACGAGCAGTACTTC.